This TCR beta chain was sequenced during a study of blood T cell repertoires in COVID-19. On the study more broadly: There were acute and convalescent COVID-19 samples, and they came from the United States, Italy and Spain.

In the original analysis: Scientists estimated how many nucleated cells there were by amplifying reference gene primers. Assay used: immunoSEQ multiplex PCR; TCRdb lists only in-frame clones, some missing. V, J and clone size were drawn from that table, and D and trimming were deduced from the DNA. This table has about 380,000 clones, roughly 85% appearing once. This CDR3 region has 18 residues. The V gene's germline CDR1 is MNHEY and CDR2 SVGEGT. J lost 5 bases, V lost 0 bases, and 8 bases had no gene match. The source of this sequence is a woman under 30 with acute or convalescent COVID-19. The chain uses TRBV6-2 or TRBV6-3 and TRBJ2-2; 11 nucleotides match TRBD2. Sequencing was done on a sample of peripheral blood. CDR3 coding DNA: TGTGCCAGCAGTTACTCCCGGCTAGCGGGGGGCTGGACCGGGGAGCTGTTTTTT. It codes for CASSYSRLAGGWTGELFF.